The rows below give T cell receptor beta chains drawn from one sample of a study of siplizumab effects on memory and regulatory T cells. Clones were sequenced by immunoSEQ multiplex PCR, and TCRdb holds only the in-frame ones, with some missing. This table holds over 65,000 clones, just under 95% found once. The sample consisted of CD8+ T cells sorted from blood. These receptors were taken from a human donor in good health. CDR3s include the opening cysteine and the closing phenylalanine or tryptophan. The order of the fields is V gene, D gene, CDR3 protein. A D gene is named only where the DNA matches it firmly.

V: TRBV14; D: TRBD1; CDR3: CASSLYDRVYDEQYF
V: TRBV5-6; D: .; CDR3: CASSFMGEENQPQHF
V: TRBV19; D: TRBD2; CDR3: CASSITSGSLGTDTQYF
V: TRBV4-1; D: .; CDR3: CASSRMRDYYF
V: TRBV11-1; D: .; CDR3: CASRSEWSSYEQYF
V: TRBV5-1; D: .; CDR3: CASSLEGGRANDYTF
V: TRBV2; D: .; CDR3: CASSNLRGQSYSNQPQHF
V: TRBV18; D: .; CDR3: CASSQRQNTGELFF
V: TRBV7-9; D: .; CDR3: CASSSDVRNTEAFF
V: TRBV5-1; D: .; CDR3: CASSFTENLQGSYGYTF
V: TRBV10-1; D: TRBD2; CDR3: CASSEGFGTSGLSADTQYF
V: TRBV6-5; D: .; CDR3: CASSYSGGGEQFF
V: TRBV6-1; D: TRBD2; CDR3: CASGTSGRTNNEQFF
V: TRBV28; D: TRBD1; CDR3: CASSLYADRRSYEQYF
V: TRBV9; D: TRBD2; CDR3: CASSAPTRLAGAGDTQYF
V: TRBV11-2; D: TRBD2; CDR3: CASSLSRTSAKQETQYF
V: TRBV7-3; D: .; CDR3: CASSLTGGKNIQYF
V: TRBV9; D: TRBD1; CDR3: CASSGGTAANYGYTF
V: TRBV5-1; D: .; CDR3: CASSPRTASYEQYF
V: TRBV14; D: .; CDR3: CASSHSGAPYEQYF
V: TRBV7-9; D: TRBD2; CDR3: CASISSPSGSLSTQYF
V: TRBV6-5; D: TRBD1; CDR3: CASSVTGTESYEQYF
V: TRBV29-1; D: .; CDR3: CSVELGTDTQYF
V: TRBV2; D: TRBD2; CDR3: CASSPPPSGQETQYF
V: TRBV5-4; D: .; CDR3: CASTLRGSPDEQFF
V: TRBV29-1; D: .; CDR3: CSVEDQQLKLFF
V: TRBV5-6; D: .; CDR3: CASSAEFGTDTQYF
V: TRBV2; D: .; CDR3: CASSGEHSPRDGVQETQYF
V: TRBV11-2; D: .; CDR3: CASSLIQGWTEAFF
V: TRBV9; D: .; CDR3: CASSHNTGELFF
V: TRBV30; D: TRBD2; CDR3: CAWTSGSSTDTQYF
V: TRBV5-6; D: TRBD1; CDR3: CASSWETGGAYEQYF